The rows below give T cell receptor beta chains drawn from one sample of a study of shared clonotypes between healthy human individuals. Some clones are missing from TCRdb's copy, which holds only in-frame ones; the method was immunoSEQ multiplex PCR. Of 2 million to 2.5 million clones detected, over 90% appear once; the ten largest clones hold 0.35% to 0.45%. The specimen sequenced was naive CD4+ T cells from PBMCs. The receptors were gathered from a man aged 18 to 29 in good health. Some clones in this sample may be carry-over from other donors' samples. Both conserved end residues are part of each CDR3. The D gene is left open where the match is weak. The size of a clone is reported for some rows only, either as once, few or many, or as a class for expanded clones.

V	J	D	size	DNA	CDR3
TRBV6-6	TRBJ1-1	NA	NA	TGTGCCAGCAGTTACTTCACAGGGACTGAAGCTTTCTTT	CASSYFTGTEAFF
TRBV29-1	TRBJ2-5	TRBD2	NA	TGCAGCGTTAAGGGACTAGCGGTGCAGGGGACCCAGTACTTC	CSVKGLAVQGTQYF
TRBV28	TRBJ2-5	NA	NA	TGTGCCAGCACGCGGCGGGCCCAGTACTTC	CASTRRAQYF
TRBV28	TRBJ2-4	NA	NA	TGTGCCAGCAGATCGGACAAGCAAAACATTCAGTACTTC	CASRSDKQNIQYF
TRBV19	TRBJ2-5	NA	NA	TGTGCCAGTAGTCCAGCCTCGGGGAAGACCCAGTACTTC	CASSPASGKTQYF
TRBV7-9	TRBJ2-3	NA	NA	TGTGCCAGCAGCCCCGGGGTAGCGGCTCACACAGATACGCAGTATTTT	CASSPGVAAHTDTQYF
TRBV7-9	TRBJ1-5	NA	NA	TGTGCCAGCAGCACCGTCGGCGGCAATCAGCCCCAGCATTTT	CASSTVGGNQPQHF
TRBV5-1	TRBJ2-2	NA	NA	TGCGCCAGCAGCTTTACACGGACGAACACCGGGGAGCTGTTTTTT	CASSFTRTNTGELFF
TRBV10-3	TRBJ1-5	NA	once	TGTGCCATCAGTGCGGTGGGGGGCAATCAGCCCCAGCATTTT	CAISAVGGNQPQHF
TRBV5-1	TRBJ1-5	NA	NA	TGCGCCAGCAGCCCGGGGGACGGAGATAGCAATCAGCCCCAGCATTTT	CASSPGDGDSNQPQHF